This T cell receptor (beta chain) was identified during a study of cytomegalovirus exposure and HLA in healthy donors. Across the study: There were 300 to 400 genotyped donors. Of these, 81% fell in the genetic ancestry cluster associated with self-reported Caucasian donors. Whole-study results and caveats: Overall, approximately 150 TCR beta chains were annotated as cytomegalovirus-associated.

Germline V lookup: CDR1 SGHAT, CDR2 FQNNGV. V shed 4 bases, J shed 3 bases, and the junction held 6 bases outside the gene matches. The CDR3 is made up of 15 amino acids. A multiplex PCR was run with 60 Vbeta primers and 13 Jbeta primers. TCRdb's copy holds only in-frame clones and misses some; the assay was immunoSEQ multiplex PCR. The profile covers about 160,000 clones, with about 80% appearing a single time and 0.98% taken by the ten largest. Worth noting for this clone: Its antigen is as yet unknown.

V is TRBV11-2 and J is TRBJ2-1; TRBD1 agrees at 7 bases. The sample comprised PBMCs. The sequence came from a woman in her 50s in good health and CMV-seropositive. The CDR3 loop reads CASSSRDSLYNEQFF. CDR3 sequence (DNA): TGTGCCAGCAGCTCCCGGGACAGCCTCTACAATGAGCAGTTCTTC.